This TCR beta chain was captured in a study of T cells in Graves' hyperthyroidism and ophthalmopathy. Findings and caveats of the study: It was a median 6.5 months before onset that the model predicted ophthalmopathy.

Trimming took off 1 base at V and 5 bases at J, with 17 bases between the two ends. The germline V gene has CDR1 DFQATT and CDR2 SNEGSKA (reference sequence). This CDR3 is built from 15 residues. The source material, RNA transcripts, was used to amplify TCR beta CDR3 regions. First-round RT-PCR of the TCR CDR3 relied on the HTBI primer set. One entry per CDR3 protein, called by TCRdb with MiXCR from the multiplex PCR reads. This table holds roughly 570,000 distinct CDR3 sequences, under 60% found once. This clonotype was counted many times. Its specificity is unknown. The sequence was obtained from a young woman with Graves' hyperthyroidism. This chain links TRBV20-1 with TRBJ1-2; D remains ambiguous. Sample: peripheral blood or thyroid tissue (not recorded which). The CDR3 DNA is TGCAGTGCTAGAGGGGTAGGGAGTGGGTATTATGGCTACACCTTC. As protein: CSARGVGSGYYGYTF.